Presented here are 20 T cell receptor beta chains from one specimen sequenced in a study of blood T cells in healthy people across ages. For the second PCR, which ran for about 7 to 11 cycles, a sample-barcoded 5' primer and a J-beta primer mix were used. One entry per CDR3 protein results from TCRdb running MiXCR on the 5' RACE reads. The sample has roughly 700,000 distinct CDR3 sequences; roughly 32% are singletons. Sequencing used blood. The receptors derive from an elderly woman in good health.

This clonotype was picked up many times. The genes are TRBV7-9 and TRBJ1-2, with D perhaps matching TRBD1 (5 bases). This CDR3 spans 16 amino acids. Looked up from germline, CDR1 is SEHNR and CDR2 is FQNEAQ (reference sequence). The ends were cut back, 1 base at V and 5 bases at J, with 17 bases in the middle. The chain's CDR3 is CASSLVTGPPLYGYTF. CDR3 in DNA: TGTGCCAGCAGCTTAGTCACGGGGCCCCCCCTATATGGCTACACCTTC.

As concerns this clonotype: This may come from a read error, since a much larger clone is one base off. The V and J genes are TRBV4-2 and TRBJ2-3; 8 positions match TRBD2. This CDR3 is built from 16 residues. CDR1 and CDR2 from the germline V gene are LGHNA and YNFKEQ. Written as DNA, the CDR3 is TGTGCCAGCAGCCAAGACCCTCGGGGGGGCACAGATGCGCAGTATTTT. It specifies CASSQDPRGGTDAQYF.

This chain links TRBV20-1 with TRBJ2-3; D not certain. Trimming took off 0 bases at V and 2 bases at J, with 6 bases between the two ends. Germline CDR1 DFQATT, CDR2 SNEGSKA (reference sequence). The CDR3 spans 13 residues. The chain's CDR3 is CSAREGHTDTQYF. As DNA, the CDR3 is TGCAGTGCTAGAGAGGGCCACACAGATACGCAGTATTTT.

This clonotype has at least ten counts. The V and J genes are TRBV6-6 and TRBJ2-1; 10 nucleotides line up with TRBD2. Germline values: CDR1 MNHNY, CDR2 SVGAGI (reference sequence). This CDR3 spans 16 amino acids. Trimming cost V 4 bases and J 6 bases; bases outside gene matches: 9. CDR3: CASSSASGGDPNEQFF. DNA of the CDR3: TGTGCCAGCAGTTCGGCTAGCGGGGGTGACCCCAATGAGCAGTTCTTC.

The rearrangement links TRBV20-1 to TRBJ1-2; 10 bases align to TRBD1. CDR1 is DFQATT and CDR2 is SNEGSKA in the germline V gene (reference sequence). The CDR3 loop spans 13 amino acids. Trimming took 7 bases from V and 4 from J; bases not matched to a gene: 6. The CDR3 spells CSGTTGGSYGYTF. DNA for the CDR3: TGCAGTGGGACGACAGGGGGCTCCTATGGCTACACCTTC.

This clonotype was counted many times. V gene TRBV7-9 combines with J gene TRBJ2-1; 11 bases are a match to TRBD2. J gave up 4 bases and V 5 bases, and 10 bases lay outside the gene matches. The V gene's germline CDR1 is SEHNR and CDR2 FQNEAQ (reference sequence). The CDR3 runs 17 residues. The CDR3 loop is CASSDPSSGGSYNEQFF. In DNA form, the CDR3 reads TGTGCCAGCAGCGACCCTTCTAGCGGGGGGTCATACAATGAGCAGTTCTTC.

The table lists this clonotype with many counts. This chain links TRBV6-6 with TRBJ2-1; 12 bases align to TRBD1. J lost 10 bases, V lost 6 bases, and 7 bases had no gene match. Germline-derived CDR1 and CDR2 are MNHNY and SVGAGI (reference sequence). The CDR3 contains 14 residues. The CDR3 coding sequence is TGTGCCAGCAGGTTGGGACAGGGGGCTAGGGAGCAGTTCTTC. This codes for CASRLGQGAREQFF.

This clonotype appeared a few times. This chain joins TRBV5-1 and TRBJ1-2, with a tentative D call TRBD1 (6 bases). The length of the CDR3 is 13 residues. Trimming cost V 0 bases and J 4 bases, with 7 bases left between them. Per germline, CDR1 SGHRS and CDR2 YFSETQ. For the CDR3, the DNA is TGCGCCAGCAGCTTGGTGACAGGCTATGGCTACACCTTC. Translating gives CASSLVTGYGYTF.

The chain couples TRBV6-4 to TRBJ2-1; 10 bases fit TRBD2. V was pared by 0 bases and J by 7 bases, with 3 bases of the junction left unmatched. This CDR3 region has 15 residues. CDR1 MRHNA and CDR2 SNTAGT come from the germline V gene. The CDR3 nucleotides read TGTGCCAGCAGTGACTCACCAGCGGGGGGGAATGAGCAGTTCTTC. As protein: CASSDSPAGGNEQFF.

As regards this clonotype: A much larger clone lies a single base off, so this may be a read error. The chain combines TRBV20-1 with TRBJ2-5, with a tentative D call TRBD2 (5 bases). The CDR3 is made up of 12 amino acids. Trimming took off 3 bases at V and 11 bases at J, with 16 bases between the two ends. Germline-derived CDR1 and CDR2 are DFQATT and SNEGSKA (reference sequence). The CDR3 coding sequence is TGCAGTGCTAGTCGGGGTTACAATGAGCAGTACTTC. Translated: CSASRGYNEQYF.

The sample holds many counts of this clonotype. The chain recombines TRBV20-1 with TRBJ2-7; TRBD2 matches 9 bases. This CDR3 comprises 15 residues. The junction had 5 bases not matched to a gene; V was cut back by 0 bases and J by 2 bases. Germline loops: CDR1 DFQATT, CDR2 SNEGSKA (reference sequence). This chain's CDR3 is CSARDWAGGTYEQYF. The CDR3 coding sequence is TGCAGTGCTAGAGATTGGGCGGGAGGGACCTACGAGCAGTACTTC.

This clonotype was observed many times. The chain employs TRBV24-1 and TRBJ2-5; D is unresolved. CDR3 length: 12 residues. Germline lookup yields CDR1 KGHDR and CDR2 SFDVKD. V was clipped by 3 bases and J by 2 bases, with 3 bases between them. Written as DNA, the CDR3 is TGTGCCACCAGTGATCCACAAGAGACCCAGTACTTC. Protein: CATSDPQETQYF.

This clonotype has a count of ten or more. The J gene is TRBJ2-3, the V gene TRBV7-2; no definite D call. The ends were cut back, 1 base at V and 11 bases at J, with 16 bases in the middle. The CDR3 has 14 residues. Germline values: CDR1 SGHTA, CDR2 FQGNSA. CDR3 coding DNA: TGTGCCAGCAGCTTAGGGCAGGACCAGATAAAGCAGTATTTT. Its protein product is CASSLGQDQIKQYF. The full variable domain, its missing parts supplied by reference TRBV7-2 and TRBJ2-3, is GAGVSQSPSNKVTEKGKDVELRCDPISGHTALYWYRQSLGQGLEFLIYFQGNSAPDKSGLPSDRFSAERTGGSVSTLTIQRTQQEDSAVYLCASSLGQDQIKQYFGPGTRLTVL.

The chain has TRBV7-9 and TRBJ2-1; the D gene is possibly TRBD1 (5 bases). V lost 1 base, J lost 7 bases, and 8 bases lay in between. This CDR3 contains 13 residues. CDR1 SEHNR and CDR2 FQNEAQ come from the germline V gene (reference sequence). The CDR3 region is CASSLGSGNEQFF. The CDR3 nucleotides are TGTGCCAGCAGCTTAGGGTCAGGGAATGAGCAGTTCTTC.

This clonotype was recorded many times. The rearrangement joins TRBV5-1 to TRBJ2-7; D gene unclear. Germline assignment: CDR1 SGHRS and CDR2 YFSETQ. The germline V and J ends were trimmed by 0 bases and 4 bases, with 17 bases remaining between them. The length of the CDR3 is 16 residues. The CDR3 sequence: CASSLVPTAGLYEQYF. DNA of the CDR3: TGCGCCAGCAGCTTGGTTCCAACAGCAGGATTGTACGAGCAGTACTTC. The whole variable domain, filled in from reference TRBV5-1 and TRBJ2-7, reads KAGVTQTPRYLIKTRGQQVTLSCSPISGHRSVSWYQQTPGQGLQFLFEYFSETQRNKGNFPGRFSGRQFSNSRSEMNVSTLELGDSALYLCASSLVPTAGLYEQYFGPGTRLTVT.

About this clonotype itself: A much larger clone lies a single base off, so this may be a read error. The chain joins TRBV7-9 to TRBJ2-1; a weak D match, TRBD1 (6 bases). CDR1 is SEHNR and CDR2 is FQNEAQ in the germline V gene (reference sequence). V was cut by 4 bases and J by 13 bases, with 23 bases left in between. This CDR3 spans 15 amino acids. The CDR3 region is CASSSLGAGLETQFF. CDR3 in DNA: TGTGCCAGCAGCTCCCTGGGGGCCGGTCTCGAGACCCAGTTCTTC.

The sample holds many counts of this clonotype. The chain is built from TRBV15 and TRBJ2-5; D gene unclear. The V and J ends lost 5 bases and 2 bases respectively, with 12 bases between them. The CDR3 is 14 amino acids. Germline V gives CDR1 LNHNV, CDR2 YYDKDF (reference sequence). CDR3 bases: TGTGCCACCAGCGTCATTGGGGTTCAAGAGACCCAGTACTTC. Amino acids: CATSVIGVQETQYF.

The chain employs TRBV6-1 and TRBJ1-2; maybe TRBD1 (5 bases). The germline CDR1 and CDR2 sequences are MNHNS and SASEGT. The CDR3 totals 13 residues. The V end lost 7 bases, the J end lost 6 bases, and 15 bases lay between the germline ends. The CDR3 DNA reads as TGTGCCAGCATGGAACCAGGGTCGGATGGCTACACCTTC. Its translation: CASMEPGSDGYTF.

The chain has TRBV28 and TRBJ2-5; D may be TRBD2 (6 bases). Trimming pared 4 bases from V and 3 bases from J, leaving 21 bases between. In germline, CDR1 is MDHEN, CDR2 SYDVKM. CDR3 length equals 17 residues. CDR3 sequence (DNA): TGTGCCAGCAGTTCTACGACAGCCTATACGGGGGAAGAGACCCAGTACTTC. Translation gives CASSSTTAYTGEETQYF.

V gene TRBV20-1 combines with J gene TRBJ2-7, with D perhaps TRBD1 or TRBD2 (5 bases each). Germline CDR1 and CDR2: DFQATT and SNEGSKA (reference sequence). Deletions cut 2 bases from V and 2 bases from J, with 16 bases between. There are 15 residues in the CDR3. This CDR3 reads CSARRPGTDTYEQYF. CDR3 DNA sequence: TGCAGTGCTAGACGGCCCGGGACGGATACCTACGAGCAGTACTTC.